The 30 T cell receptor beta chains presented below share a single source sample, sequenced in a study of T cell responses to AZD1222 COVID-19 vaccine. Clones were sequenced by immunoSEQ multiplex PCR, and TCRdb holds only the in-frame ones, with some missing. The sample lists about 110,000 clones; approximately 91% were seen once. The sample in question was peripheral blood, obtained on day 0 of MenACWY control vaccination. All receptors derive from an adult in good health.

The chain links TRBV18 to TRBJ2-1; D is unclear. The germline gives CDR1 KGHSH, CDR2 LQKENI. This CDR3 has 14 amino acids. V was cut by 0 bases and J by 4 bases, with 7 bases left in between. The CDR3 DNA reads as TGTGCCAGCTCACCACCGTTGGTTTACAATGAGCAGTTCTTC. Its protein product is CASSPPLVYNEQFF.

The genes are TRBV3-1 (or the pseudogene TRBV3-2) and TRBJ1-5; 8 bases agree with TRBD1. Trimming took 1 base from V and 2 from J; bases not matched to a gene: 1. This CDR3 comprises 15 residues. Per the germline V gene, CDR1 is LGHDT and CDR2 is YNNKEL (reference sequence). Written as DNA, the CDR3 is TGTGCCAGCAGCCAAGTGGACAGGGGCAATCAGCCCCAGCATTTT. Translated, it gives CASSQVDRGNQPQHF.

The V gene is TRBV10-3, the J gene TRBJ1-3; TRBD1 matches at 7 bases. V shed 9 bases, J shed 2 bases, and the junction held 7 bases outside the gene matches. The germline CDR1 and CDR2 sequences are ENHRY and SYGVKD. The CDR3 covers 14 residues. This CDR3 reads CAIQTGPAGNTIYF. CDR3 DNA: TGTGCCATTCAGACAGGGCCTGCTGGAAACACCATATATTTT.

This chain connects TRBV9 to TRBJ1-2; D remains ambiguous. Germline V gene data show CDR1 as SGDLS and CDR2 as YYNGEE. This CDR3 is 11 amino acids long. V lost 0 bases to trimming and J lost 7 bases, with 4 bases between them. In DNA form, the CDR3 reads TGTGCCAGCAGCGTAGGGTTTGGCTACACCTTC. Translating gives CASSVGFGYTF. The full variable domain, with the rest looked up from reference TRBV9 and TRBJ1-2, is DSGVTQTPKHLITATGQRVTLRCSPRSGDLSVYWYQQSLDQGLQFLIQYYNGEERAKGNILERFSAQQFPDLHSELNLSSLELGDSALYFCASSVGFGYTFGSGTRLTVV.

This rearrangement joins TRBV28 to TRBJ2-2; 8 nucleotides match TRBD2. The CDR3 sequence is 17 residues long. Germline V gene data show CDR1 as MDHEN and CDR2 as SYDVKM. The J segment lost 0 bases and the V segment lost 6 bases, leaving 9 bases of the junction unmatched. The CDR3 DNA sequence: TGTGCCAGCAGCCGCGTGGTAGCGGGGACGAACACCGGGGAGCTGTTTTTT. Its translation is CASSRVVAGTNTGELFF.

This clone appeared a few times. The chain is built from TRBV4-3 and TRBJ2-7; D remains ambiguous. The CDR3 is made up of 14 amino acids. Germline CDR1 and CDR2: LGHNA and YSLEER. V was cut by 5 bases and J by 5 bases, with 16 bases left in between. Here the CDR3 DNA reads TGCGCCAGCAGCAGAGACCAGACGGGCCACGAGCAGTACTTC. This encodes CASSRDQTGHEQYF.

The chain is built from TRBV28 and TRBJ2-3; 8 bases map to TRBD1. The CDR3 contains 14 residues. V lost 6 bases and J lost 4; bases outside the gene matches: 6. CDR1 is MDHEN and CDR2 is SYDVKM in the germline V gene. The CDR3: CASSPTGEADTQYF. CDR3 DNA sequence: TGTGCCAGCAGCCCGACAGGGGAAGCAGATACGCAGTATTTT.

The V call is TRBV28, the J call TRBJ1-5, with 10 bases matching TRBD1. V trimming: 3 bases; J trimming: 2 bases; junction bases outside the gene matches: 19. Germline V gene data show CDR1 as MDHEN and CDR2 as SYDVKM. CDR3 size: 21 residues. CDR3 in amino acids: CASSFFMSFRTGGSGNQPQHF. CDR3 sequence (DNA): TGTGCCAGCAGTTTTTTTATGTCTTTTCGGACAGGGGGTTCGGGCAATCAGCCCCAGCATTTT.

This chain connects TRBV7-9 to TRBJ2-2, with a tentative D call TRBD1 (6 bases). The ends were cut back, 5 bases at V and 0 bases at J, with 13 bases in the middle. The CDR3 contains 16 residues. The germline V gene has CDR1 SEHNR and CDR2 FQNEAQ (reference sequence). The CDR3 sequence: CASSRGQMSNTGELFF. The CDR3 DNA sequence: TGTGCCAGCAGCAGGGGACAAATGTCGAACACCGGGGAGCTGTTTTTT.

The gene calls are TRBV6-5 and TRBJ2-7; no clear D. The CDR3 length is 13 residues. Between the trimmed V and J ends, which lost 6 bases and 6 bases, there was a span of 15 bases. Germline CDR1 and CDR2: MNHEY and SVGAGI. In nucleotides, the CDR3 is TGTGCCAGCAGGCAGACTGCGCTCAGCGAGCAGTACTTC. This translates into CASRQTALSEQYF.

This chain uses TRBV5-1 with TRBJ2-1; 8 nucleotides align to TRBD1. The V gene end was trimmed by 7 bases and the J gene end by 0 bases; junction bases not matched to a gene: 6. Per germline, CDR1 SGHRS and CDR2 YFSETQ. CDR3 length: 15 amino acids. The CDR3 loop is CASEAGTGSYNEQFF. The CDR3 DNA reads TGCGCCAGCGAAGCCGGGACAGGCTCCTACAATGAGCAGTTCTTC.

The chain uses TRBV5-4 and TRBJ1-1; D is possibly TRBD1 (5 bases). The length of the CDR3 is 15 residues. Germline V gene lookup returns CDR1 SGHNT and CDR2 YYREEE (reference sequence). Trimming took off 1 base at V and 2 bases at J, with 12 bases between the two ends. CDR3 bases: TGTGCCAGCAGCTTGTCGTGGGGCCCCAACACTGAAGCTTTCTTT. As protein: CASSLSWGPNTEAFF.

The chain combines TRBV28 with TRBJ1-3; D is undetermined. V lost 3 bases and J lost 0, with 15 bases in between. The germline V gene has CDR1 MDHEN and CDR2 SYDVKM. The CDR3 is 17 amino acids. CDR3 DNA sequence: TGTGCCAGCAGTTTTTTAGTCCTTGGCAGCTCTGGAAACACCATATATTTT. Amino acids: CASSFLVLGSSGNTIYF.

The genes are TRBV6-1 and TRBJ1-4; D remains ambiguous. The V and J ends lost 3 bases and 10 bases respectively, with 21 bases between them. The germline gives CDR1 MNHNS, CDR2 SASEGT. CDR3 length: 16 amino acids. The CDR3, as DNA: TGTGCCAGCAGTGATGCCATAGATCCGAGTGAGGGAAAACTGTTTTTT. Protein: CASSDAIDPSEGKLFF.

The gene calls are TRBV7-6 and TRBJ2-7; the D call may be TRBD1 or TRBD2 (5 bases each). V was clipped by 4 bases and J by 5 bases, with 21 bases between them. Germline V gene lookup returns CDR1 SGHVS and CDR2 FNYEAQ. The CDR3 is made up of 16 amino acids. The CDR3 region is CASSSGRGPRTDEQYF. The CDR3 DNA reads TGTGCCAGCAGCTCCGGAAGGGGACCGAGAACGGACGAGCAGTACTTC.

This clone was observed at least ten times. V is TRBV2 and J is TRBJ1-2; 9 positions agree with TRBD1. Germline CDR1 and CDR2: SNHLY and FYNNEI. The CDR3 loop spans 15 amino acids. After removal of 6 bases from V and 2 bases from J, the junction contained 7 bases not matched to a gene. This CDR3 is CASRDAGQGNYGYTF. DNA of the CDR3: TGTGCCAGCAGAGACGCTGGACAGGGGAACTATGGCTACACCTTC.

The chain has TRBV7-8 and TRBJ2-1, with TRBD2 matching 10 bases. The CDR3 spans 16 residues. Unmatched junction bases numbered 11, after V lost 5 bases and J lost 7 bases. Germline CDR1 is SGHVS and CDR2 is FQNEAQ. CDR3 coding DNA: TGTGCCAGCAGCGTCTTAGCGGGGGGCCTTAGAAATGAGCAGTTCTTC. It translates to CASSVLAGGLRNEQFF.

The chain links TRBV28 to TRBJ2-4, with 10 bases lining up with TRBD1. The V gene's germline CDR1 is MDHEN and CDR2 SYDVKM. J was trimmed by 6 bases and V by 7 bases; bases with no gene match: 6. CDR3 length: 14 residues. This CDR3 is CASTRRDRGNIQYF. The CDR3 DNA follows: TGTGCCAGCACCCGACGGGACAGGGGAAACATTCAGTACTTC.

This chain connects TRBV4-3 to TRBJ1-2, with a possible D match to TRBD1 (5 bases). This CDR3 has 17 amino acids. Trimming pared 0 bases from V and 4 bases from J, leaving 18 bases between. Germline V gene data show CDR1 as LGHNA and CDR2 as YSLEER. CDR3 DNA sequence: TGCGCCAGCAGCCAAGATCCTGACCTCCCAGGGTTCTATGGCTACACCTTC. It translates to CASSQDPDLPGFYGYTF.

The rearrangement joins TRBV3-1 (or the pseudogene TRBV3-2) to TRBJ1-2, with D perhaps TRBD1 (6 bases). Trimming took 3 bases from V and 6 from J, leaving 11 bases between them. The CDR3 extends over 13 amino acids. Germline V gives CDR1 LGHDT, CDR2 YNNKEL (reference sequence). CDR3 in amino acids: CASSQGGANGYTF. In DNA form, the CDR3 reads TGTGCCAGCAGCCAGGGGGGGGCCAATGGCTACACCTTC.

This clone has only one observation. This sequence joins TRBV5-1 and TRBJ2-1, with a possible D match to TRBD1 (6 bases). The CDR3 length is 12 residues. The V gene lost 4 bases and the J gene lost 8 bases, with 10 bases spanning the gap. Germline CDR1 SGHRS, CDR2 YFSETQ. The CDR3 loop reads CASSPRGHEQFF. Here the CDR3 DNA reads TGCGCCAGCAGCCCCAGGGGCCATGAGCAGTTCTTC.

This chain connects TRBV28 to TRBJ1-1; D is ambiguous. Trimming removed 6 bases at V and 0 bases at J, with 11 bases between. Germline CDR1 is MDHEN and CDR2 is SYDVKM. This CDR3 comprises 14 residues. In DNA form, the CDR3 reads TGTGCCAGCAGCCAGTTCGCGATGAACACTGAAGCTTTCTTT. It translates to CASSQFAMNTEAFF.

The genes are TRBV6-2 or TRBV6-3 and TRBJ1-1; D uncertain. This CDR3 is 13 amino acids long. CDR1 and CDR2 from the germline V gene are MNHEY and SVGEGT. V was pared by 6 bases and J by 0 bases, with 8 bases between. The CDR3 sequence is CASSVVMNTEAFF. The CDR3 nucleotides read TGTGCCAGCAGCGTAGTGATGAACACTGAAGCTTTCTTT.

This clone has only one observation. The chain uses TRBV19 and TRBJ1-1; D is ambiguous. This CDR3 comprises 11 residues. Trimming pared 5 bases from V and 8 bases from J, leaving 9 bases between. The germline V gene has CDR1 LNHDA and CDR2 SQIVND (reference sequence). The chain's CDR3 is CASSEQVEAFF. The DNA of the CDR3 is TGTGCCAGTAGTGAGCAGGTGGAAGCTTTCTTT.

The table lists this clone with a few counts. Other DNA sequences from this sample encode an identical CDR3 as well. The J gene is TRBJ1-1, the V gene TRBV30; tentatively, D is TRBD1 (6 bases). The germline gives CDR1 GTSNPN, CDR2 SVGIG (reference sequence). This CDR3 has 13 amino acids. The ends were cut back, 4 bases at V and 2 bases at J, with 11 bases in the middle. In DNA, the CDR3 is TGTGCCTGGACTACAGGGTACAACACTGAAGCTTTCTTT. Translation gives CAWTTGYNTEAFF.

The chain uses TRBV7-8 and TRBJ2-1; 7 positions match TRBD2. V lost 5 bases to trimming and J lost 5 bases; unmatched junction nucleotides: 9. Germline loops: CDR1 SGHVS, CDR2 FQNEAQ. The CDR3 is 15 amino acids. The CDR3: CASSLRTRTDNEQFF. As DNA, the CDR3 is TGTGCCAGCAGCCTCAGGACTAGAACCGACAATGAGCAGTTCTTC. Full variable domain (missing parts from reference TRBV7-8 and TRBJ2-1): GAGVSQSPRYKVAKRGQDVALRCDPISGHVSLFWYQQALGQGPEFLTYFQNEAQLDKSGLPSDRFFAERPEGSVSTLKIQRTQQEDSAVYLCASSLRTRTDNEQFFGPGTRLTVL.

The chain has TRBV7-9 and TRBJ1-6, with 7 bases matching TRBD1. Germline V lookup: CDR1 SEHNR, CDR2 FQNEAQ (reference sequence). The CDR3 totals 14 residues. V dropped 1 base and J dropped 6; count of bases not matched to a gene: 0. DNA for the CDR3: TGTGCCAGCAGCTTAGAGGGGGCTAATTCACCCCTCCACTTT. It specifies CASSLEGANSPLHF. Drawing the rest from reference TRBV7-9 and TRBJ1-6, the complete variable domain is DTGVSQNPRHKITKRGQNVTFRCDPISEHNRLYWYRQTLGQGPEFLTYFQNEAQLEKSRLLSDRFSAERPKGSFSTLEIQRTEQGDSAMYLCASSLEGANSPLHFGNGTRLTVT.

J is TRBJ2-5 and V is TRBV24-1; D is unclear. The CDR3 runs 14 residues. Germline loops: CDR1 KGHDR, CDR2 SFDVKD. V was trimmed by 2 bases and J by 2 bases, leaving 8 bases between them. CDR3 residues: CATSDSIVQETQYF. CDR3 sequence (DNA): TGTGCCACCAGTGATTCGATAGTTCAAGAGACCCAGTACTTC.

V and J are TRBV7-6 and TRBJ2-2, with D maybe TRBD1 (6 bases). The germline V and J ends were trimmed by 3 bases and 2 bases, with 10 bases remaining between them. Germline CDR1 and CDR2: SGHVS and FNYEAQ. The CDR3 is 15 amino acids. CDR3 DNA: TGTGCCAGCAGCTTTGGACAGACCAACACCGGGGAGCTGTTTTTT. It encodes CASSFGQTNTGELFF.

CDR3 coding DNA: TGTGCCAGCAGCAAACCCTGTCGGCGGGAAGCCTACGAGCAGTACTTC. This gives the protein CASSKPCRREAYEQYF. The V gene is TRBV21-1, the J gene TRBJ2-7; TRBD2, as called in the table, went unchecked against the DNA. TRBV21-1 represents a pseudogene. This CDR3 is 16 amino acids long.